Following are 13 T cell receptor beta chains from one sample sequenced in a study of T-cell reconstitution after alpha-beta-depleted transplantation in children. Unique molecular identifiers were incorporated during preparation of the TCRbeta library. Each CDR3 protein is one row after TCRdb ran MiXCR on the PCR reads. The table has hundreds of thousands of distinct CDR3 sequences, 10% to 15% seen once. Sample: PBMCs, mostly from graft donor cells, taken 360 days after TCRalphabeta/CD19-depleted stem cell transplant. These receptors were collected from a male patient under 18 who had a stem cell transplant for acute myeloid leukemia, so the T cells may come from the graft donor.

This clonotype was counted many times. The rearrangement uses TRBV9 and TRBJ2-6; 7 positions match TRBD1. The CDR3 covers 22 residues. Trimming cost V 0 bases and J 0 bases; bases outside gene matches: 18. In germline, CDR1 is SGDLS, CDR2 YYNGEE. The CDR3 DNA sequence: TGTGCCAGCAGCGTAGCTACCGGGACAGCTCCTTCCACCTTCTCTGGGGCCAACGTCCTGACTTTC. This encodes CASSVATGTAPSTFSGANVLTF.

J is TRBJ2-3 and V is TRBV20-1, with D uncertain. Germline assignment: CDR1 DFQATT and CDR2 SNEGSKA (reference sequence). The CDR3 runs to 15 residues. Trimming took off 7 bases at V and 4 bases at J, with 21 bases between the two ends. CDR3 residues: CSEVVGLSSPDTQYF. Here the CDR3 DNA reads TGCAGTGAGGTCGTGGGCCTTTCCTCCCCAGATACGCAGTATTTT.

J is TRBJ2-7 and V is TRBV4-2, with 7 positions matching TRBD1. The junction had 6 bases not matched to a gene; V was cut back by 4 bases and J by 0 bases. The germline V gene has CDR1 LGHNA and CDR2 YNFKEQ. The CDR3 totals 15 residues. In nucleotides, the CDR3 is TGTGCCAGCAGCCCATACGGGACAGCCTCCTACGAGCAGTACTTC. It encodes CASSPYGTASYEQYF.

V gene TRBV6-2 or TRBV6-3 combines with J gene TRBJ2-7, with 7 positions matching TRBD1. Germline V CDR1 and CDR2: MNHEY, SVGEGT. Trimming cost V 4 bases and J 0 bases; bases outside gene matches: 6. CDR3 length equals 15 residues. The CDR3 sequence: CASSFRGTDSYEQYF. The CDR3 DNA reads TGTGCCAGCAGTTTCCGAGGGACAGACTCCTACGAGCAGTACTTC.

This clonotype was seen ten or more times. The V gene is TRBV28, the J gene TRBJ2-1; D is possibly TRBD2 (6 bases). Trimming took off 3 bases at V and 0 bases at J, with 9 bases between the two ends. This CDR3 contains 15 residues. The germline V gene has CDR1 MDHEN and CDR2 SYDVKM. Here the CDR3 reads CASSFSGYSYNEQFF. CDR3 nucleotides: TGTGCCAGCAGTTTTAGCGGCTACTCCTACAATGAGCAGTTCTTC.

This clonotype was observed at least ten times. The rearrangement links TRBV29-1 to TRBJ1-1, with TRBD1 matching over 7 bases. V was clipped by 5 bases and J by 5 bases; unmatched bases: 8. The germline V gene encodes CDR1 SQVTM and CDR2 ANQGSEA. CDR3 length: 13 amino acids. The CDR3 spells CSVHAGGETEAFF. DNA of the CDR3: TGCAGCGTTCACGCAGGGGGAGAAACTGAAGCTTTCTTT.

CDR3 protein: CASSQEVLENLRRTYEQYF. CDR3 sequence (DNA): TGCGCCAGCAGCCAGGAAGTCTTGGAAAACCTCCGAAGGACCTACGAGCAGTACTTC. The rearrangement links TRBV4-3 to TRBJ2-7; D not certain. Germline lookup yields CDR1 LGHNA and CDR2 YSLEER. The CDR3 consists of 19 residues. V was clipped by 3 bases and J by 2 bases, with 26 bases between them.

The CDR3 is CASSRAWDTSYEQYF. The CDR3 coding sequence is TGTGCCAGCAGTCGCGCATGGGACACCTCCTACGAGCAGTACTTC. This sequence joins TRBV28 and TRBJ2-7; D may be TRBD1 (6 bases). The CDR3 has 15 residues. CDR1 and CDR2 from the germline V gene are MDHEN and SYDVKM. The V end was cut by 5 bases, the J end by 0 bases, with 14 bases between.

This rearrangement joins TRBV28 to TRBJ2-2; TRBD1 matches at 9 bases. CDR1 and CDR2 (germline): MDHEN, SYDVKM. There are 17 residues in the CDR3. J lost 9 bases, V lost 8 bases, and 19 bases had no gene match. The CDR3 DNA reads TGTGCCAGCCATAGGGCTCGGGACAGGGTGGGCGGACGGGAGCTGTTTTTT. Encoded protein: CASHRARDRVGGRELFF.

This clonotype has more than one count but fewer than ten. V usage is TRBV28 and J usage is TRBJ2-5, with 9 bases aligning to TRBD1. In germline, CDR1 is MDHEN, CDR2 SYDVKM. CDR3 size: 14 residues. V lost 3 bases, J lost 3 bases, and 2 bases stayed unmatched. The CDR3 protein is CASSFWTGEETQYF. The CDR3, as DNA: TGTGCCAGCAGTTTTTGGACAGGGGAAGAGACCCAGTACTTC.

This clonotype has just a few counts. The genes are TRBV20-1 and TRBJ2-5; D gene ambiguous. V lost 3 bases to trimming and J lost 4 bases, with 15 bases between them. The germline gives CDR1 DFQATT, CDR2 SNEGSKA (reference sequence). This CDR3 is built from 14 residues. The CDR3 sequence: CSASLDEELETQYF. The DNA of the CDR3 is TGCAGTGCTAGCCTGGACGAAGAGTTAGAGACCCAGTACTTC.

This clonotype was counted at least ten times. The chain couples TRBV20-1 to TRBJ2-2; D unresolved. CDR1 DFQATT and CDR2 SNEGSKA come from the germline V gene (reference sequence). Trimming took off 3 bases at V and 6 bases at J, with 14 bases between the two ends. CDR3 size: 14 residues. The CDR3 reads CSASSMRLSGELFF. The CDR3 DNA follows: TGCAGTGCTAGTAGTATGCGACTCTCCGGGGAGCTGTTTTTT.

This clonotype has a handful of counts. This chain connects TRBV19 to TRBJ2-5; 8 bases align to TRBD2. The CDR3 has 14 amino acids. V gave up 7 bases and J gave up 0 bases; unmatched junction bases: 4. The germline CDR1 and CDR2 sequences are LNHDA and SQIVND (reference sequence). Here the CDR3 reads CASTRREDQETQYF. The CDR3 DNA reads as TGTGCCAGTACTAGGCGGGAGGACCAAGAGACCCAGTACTTC.